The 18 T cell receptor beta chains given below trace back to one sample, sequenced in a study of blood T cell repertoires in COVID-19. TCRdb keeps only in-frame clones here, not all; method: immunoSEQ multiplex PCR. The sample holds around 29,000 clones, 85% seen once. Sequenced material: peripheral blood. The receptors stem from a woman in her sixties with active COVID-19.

In DNA form, the CDR3 reads TGTGCCAGCAGCTTGAACGGACTTTACAATGAGCAGTTCTTC. Translated: CASSLNGLYNEQFF. This chain links TRBV5-5 with TRBJ2-1, with a weak D call TRBD2 (5 bases). The germline V gene has CDR1 SGHKS and CDR2 YYEKEE (reference sequence). Trimming stripped 1 base from V and 4 bases from J, with 9 bases between. This CDR3 is built from 14 residues.

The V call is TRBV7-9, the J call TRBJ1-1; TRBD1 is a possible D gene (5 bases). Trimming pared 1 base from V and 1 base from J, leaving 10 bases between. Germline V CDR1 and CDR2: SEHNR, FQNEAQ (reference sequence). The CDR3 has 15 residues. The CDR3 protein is CASSLVQGTNTEAFF. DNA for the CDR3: TGTGCCAGCAGCTTAGTCCAGGGTACGAACACTGAAGCTTTCTTT.

Here the CDR3 DNA reads TGTGCCACCAGCAAATCAGCGTTCAGGGCTGAAGCTTTCTTT. Its protein product is CATSKSAFRAEAFF. The V gene is TRBV15, the J gene TRBJ1-1; possibly TRBD1 for D (5 bases). Trimming shortened V by 4 bases and J by 6 bases, and 15 bases separated the two germline ends. The CDR3 extends over 14 amino acids. The germline V gene has CDR1 LNHNV and CDR2 YYDKDF (reference sequence).

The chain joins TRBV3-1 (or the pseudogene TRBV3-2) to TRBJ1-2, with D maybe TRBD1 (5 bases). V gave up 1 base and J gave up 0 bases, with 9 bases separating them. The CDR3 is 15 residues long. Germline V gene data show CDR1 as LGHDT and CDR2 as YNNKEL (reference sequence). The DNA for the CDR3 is TGTGCCAGCAGCCAAGGTGGACACACTAACTATGGCTACACCTTC. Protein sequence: CASSQGGHTNYGYTF.

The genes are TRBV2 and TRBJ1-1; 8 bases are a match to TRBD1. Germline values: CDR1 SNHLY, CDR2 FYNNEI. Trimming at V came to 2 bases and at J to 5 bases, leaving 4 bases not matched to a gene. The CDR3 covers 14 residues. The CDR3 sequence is CASSEQGARTEAFF. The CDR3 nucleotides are TGTGCCAGCAGTGAACAGGGGGCGCGGACTGAAGCTTTCTTT.

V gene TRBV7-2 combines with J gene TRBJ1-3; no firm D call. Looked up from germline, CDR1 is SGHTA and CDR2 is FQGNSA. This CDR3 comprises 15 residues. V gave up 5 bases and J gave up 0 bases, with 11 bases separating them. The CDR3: CASSNFASSGNTIYF. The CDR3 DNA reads TGTGCCAGCAGCAATTTTGCTAGCTCTGGAAACACCATATATTTT.

CDR3 coding DNA: TGTGCCAGCAGTTCCGGGACAGCCCATACCTACGAGCAGTACTTC. It specifies CASSSGTAHTYEQYF. The gene calls are TRBV6-5 and TRBJ2-7; 7 bases fit TRBD1. V was clipped by 4 bases and J by 2 bases; unmatched bases: 8. In germline, CDR1 is MNHEY, CDR2 SVGAGI. CDR3 size: 15 residues.

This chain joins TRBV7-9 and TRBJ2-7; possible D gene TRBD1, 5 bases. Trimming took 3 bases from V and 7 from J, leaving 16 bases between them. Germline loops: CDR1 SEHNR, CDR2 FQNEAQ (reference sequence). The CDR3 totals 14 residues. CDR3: CASSLLQEGGEQYF. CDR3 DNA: TGTGCCAGCAGCTTGTTACAGGAAGGTGGGGAGCAGTACTTC.

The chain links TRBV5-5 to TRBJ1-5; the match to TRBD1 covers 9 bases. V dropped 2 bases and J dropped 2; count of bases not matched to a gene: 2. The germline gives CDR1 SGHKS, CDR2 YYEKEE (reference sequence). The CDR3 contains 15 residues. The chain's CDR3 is CASSLQGAGNQPQHF. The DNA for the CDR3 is TGTGCCAGCAGCTTACAGGGGGCGGGCAATCAGCCCCAGCATTTT.

The CDR3 bases are TGTGCCAGCAGTGGAGACAGGTACAATGAGCAGTTCTTC. Translated: CASSGDRYNEQFF. The J gene is TRBJ2-1, the V gene TRBV2, with D possibly being TRBD1 (6 bases). Per germline, CDR1 SNHLY and CDR2 FYNNEI. V was shortened by 4 bases and J by 4 bases, with 8 bases between the two germline ends. The CDR3 runs 13 residues.

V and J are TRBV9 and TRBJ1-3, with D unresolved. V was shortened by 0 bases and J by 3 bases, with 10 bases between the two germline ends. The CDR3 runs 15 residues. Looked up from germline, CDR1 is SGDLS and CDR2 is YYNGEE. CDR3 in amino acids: CASSVGRKSGNTIYF. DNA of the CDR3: TGTGCCAGCAGCGTAGGCAGGAAAAGTGGAAACACCATATATTTT.

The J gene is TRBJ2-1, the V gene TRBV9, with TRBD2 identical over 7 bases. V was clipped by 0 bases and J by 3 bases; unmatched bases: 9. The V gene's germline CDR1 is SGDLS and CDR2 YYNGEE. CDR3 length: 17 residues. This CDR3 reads CASSVGSSGAHYNEQFF. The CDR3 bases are TGTGCCAGCAGCGTAGGATCTAGCGGTGCGCACTACAATGAGCAGTTCTTC.

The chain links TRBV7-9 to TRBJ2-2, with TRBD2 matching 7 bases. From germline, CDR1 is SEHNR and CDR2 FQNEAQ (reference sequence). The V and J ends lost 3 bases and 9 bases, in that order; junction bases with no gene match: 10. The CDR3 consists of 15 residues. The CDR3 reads CASSFGTTSSRELFF. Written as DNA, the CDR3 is TGTGCCAGCAGCTTTGGGACTACATCTTCCAGGGAGCTGTTTTTT.

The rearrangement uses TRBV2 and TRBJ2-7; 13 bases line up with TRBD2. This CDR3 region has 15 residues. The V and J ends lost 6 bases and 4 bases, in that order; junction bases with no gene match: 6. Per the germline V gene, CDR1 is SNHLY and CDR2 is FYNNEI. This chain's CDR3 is CASSWTSGSGYEQYF. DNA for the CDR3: TGTGCCAGCAGCTGGACTAGCGGGAGTGGTTACGAGCAGTACTTC.

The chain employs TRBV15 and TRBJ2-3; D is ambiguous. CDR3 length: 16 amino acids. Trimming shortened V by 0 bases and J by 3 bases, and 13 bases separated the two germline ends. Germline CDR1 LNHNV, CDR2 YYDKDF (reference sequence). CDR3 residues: CATSRDLNLETDTQYF. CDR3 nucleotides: TGTGCCACCAGCAGAGATCTTAACTTAGAGACAGATACGCAGTATTTT. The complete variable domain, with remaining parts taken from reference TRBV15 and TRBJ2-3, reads DAMVIQNPRYQVTQFGKPVTLSCSQTLNHNVMYWYQQKSSQAPKLLFHYYDKDFNNEADTPDNFQSRRPNTSFCFLDIRSPGLGDTAMYLCATSRDLNLETDTQYFGPGTRLTVL.

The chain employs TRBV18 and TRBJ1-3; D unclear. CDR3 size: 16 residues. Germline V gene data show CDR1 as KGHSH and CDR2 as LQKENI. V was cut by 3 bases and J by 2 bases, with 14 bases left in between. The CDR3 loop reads CASSPRTAEPGNTIYF. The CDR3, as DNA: TGTGCCAGCTCACCGCGAACAGCCGAACCTGGAAACACCATATATTTT.

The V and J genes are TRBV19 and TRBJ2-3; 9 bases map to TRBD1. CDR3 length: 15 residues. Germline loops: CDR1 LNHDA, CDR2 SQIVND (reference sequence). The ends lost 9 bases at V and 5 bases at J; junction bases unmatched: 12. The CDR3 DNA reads TGTGCCAGCCAGCTCCGGCGGACAGGGGTAGATACGCAGTATTTT. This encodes CASQLRRTGVDTQYF.

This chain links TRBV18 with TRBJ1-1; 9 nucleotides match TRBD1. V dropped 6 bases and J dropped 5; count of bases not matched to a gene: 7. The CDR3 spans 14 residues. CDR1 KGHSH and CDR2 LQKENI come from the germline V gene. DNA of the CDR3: TGTGCCAGCTCTCCGGACAGGGGTTGGACTGAAGCTTTCTTT. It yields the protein CASSPDRGWTEAFF.